This T cell receptor beta chain is from a study of T cells expressing NK-cell markers. For the study at large: HCMV serostatus: most of the eight sequenced donors positive, one negative. Study-wide results and caveats: In several donors, dominant clonotypes made up roughly 28.3-65% of CD3+CD56-NKG2C+ cells.

About this clonotype itself: What it binds is not known.

Germline V gene data show CDR1 as SQVTM and CDR2 as ANQGSEA. The CDR3 loop spans 12 amino acids. TCR beta libraries carry UMIs added by 5'RACE template switching. TCRdb re-called the 5' RACE reads and gives one entry per CDR3 protein, without DNA. The ten top clones account for around 5%, within a sample of roughly 350,000 distinct CDR3 sequences. The specimen sequenced was blood T cells: a sorted CD56 or NKG2C T cell subset, CD4+ or CD8+ T cells, or bulk PBMC T cells (not recorded which). This TCR was sampled from a man between 18 and 69 years old in good health. The chain uses TRBV29-1 and TRBJ2-4; TCRdb returns TRBD1, unconfirmable since there is no DNA. CDR3 sequence reads: CSVESQGGIQYF.